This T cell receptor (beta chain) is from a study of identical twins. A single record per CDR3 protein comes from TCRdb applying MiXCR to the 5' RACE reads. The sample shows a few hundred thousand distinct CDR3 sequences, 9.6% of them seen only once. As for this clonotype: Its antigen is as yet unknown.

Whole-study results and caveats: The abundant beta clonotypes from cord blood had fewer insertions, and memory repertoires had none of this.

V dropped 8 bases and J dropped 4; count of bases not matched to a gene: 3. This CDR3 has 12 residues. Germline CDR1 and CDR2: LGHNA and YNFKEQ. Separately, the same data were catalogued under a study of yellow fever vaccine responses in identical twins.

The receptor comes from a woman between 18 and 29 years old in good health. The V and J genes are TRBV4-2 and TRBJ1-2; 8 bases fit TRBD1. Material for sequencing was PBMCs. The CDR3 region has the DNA TGTGCCAGCCAGGGGGCTGGCTATGGCTACACCTTC. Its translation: CASQGAGYGYTF.